This T cell receptor (beta chain) came from a study of blood T cell repertoires in COVID-19. Sequencing was performed with immunoSEQ multiplex PCR; in TCRdb, only in-frame clones are kept and a portion is missing. The sample has around 200,000 clones, 70% to 80% seen once. Germline V gene data show CDR1 as MNHNS and CDR2 as SASEGT. The CDR3 runs to 16 residues. The V end lost 2 bases, the J end lost 5 bases, and 16 bases lay between the germline ends. The sequencing input was peripheral blood. The receptor was derived from a woman in her thirties or forties with COVID-19, enrolled during active disease. This chain links TRBV6-1 with TRBJ1-5, with D possibly being TRBD1 (5 bases). CDR3 amino acids: CASSELPLGGDQPQHF. In DNA form, the CDR3 reads TGTGCCAGCAGTGAACTGCCTTTGGGAGGGGATCAGCCCCAGCATTTT.